A single sample is the source of the 2 T cell receptor beta chains below, sequenced in a study of T cell responses to AZD1222 COVID-19 vaccine. Assay used: immunoSEQ multiplex PCR; TCRdb lists only in-frame clones, some missing. In the table there are 250,000 to 300,000 clones, almost 95% of which are singletons. The sequences come from peripheral blood, collected 28 days after the second AZD1222 dose. Receptor source: an adult who received the AZD1222 COVID-19 vaccine.

The gene calls are TRBV11-3 and TRBJ2-2; TRBD1 matches at 9 bases. Germline CDR1 reads SGHNT; CDR2 reads YENEEA. This CDR3 region has 17 residues. J lost 6 bases, V lost 4 bases, and 12 bases had no gene match. CDR3 nucleotides: TGTGCCAGCAGCTCCACAGGGGGCGCGGTTAGTGCCGGGGAGCTGTTTTTT. It codes for CASSSTGGAVSAGELFF.

J is TRBJ2-7 and V is TRBV12-2; the table's D call, TRBD2, was not checked against the DNA. TRBV12-2 is annotated as a pseudogene. CDR3 size: 16 residues. This CDR3 is CASRTSGRASSYEQYF. The CDR3 nucleotides read TGTGCAAGCCGGACTAGCGGGAGGGCCTCAAGTTACGAGCAGTACTTC.